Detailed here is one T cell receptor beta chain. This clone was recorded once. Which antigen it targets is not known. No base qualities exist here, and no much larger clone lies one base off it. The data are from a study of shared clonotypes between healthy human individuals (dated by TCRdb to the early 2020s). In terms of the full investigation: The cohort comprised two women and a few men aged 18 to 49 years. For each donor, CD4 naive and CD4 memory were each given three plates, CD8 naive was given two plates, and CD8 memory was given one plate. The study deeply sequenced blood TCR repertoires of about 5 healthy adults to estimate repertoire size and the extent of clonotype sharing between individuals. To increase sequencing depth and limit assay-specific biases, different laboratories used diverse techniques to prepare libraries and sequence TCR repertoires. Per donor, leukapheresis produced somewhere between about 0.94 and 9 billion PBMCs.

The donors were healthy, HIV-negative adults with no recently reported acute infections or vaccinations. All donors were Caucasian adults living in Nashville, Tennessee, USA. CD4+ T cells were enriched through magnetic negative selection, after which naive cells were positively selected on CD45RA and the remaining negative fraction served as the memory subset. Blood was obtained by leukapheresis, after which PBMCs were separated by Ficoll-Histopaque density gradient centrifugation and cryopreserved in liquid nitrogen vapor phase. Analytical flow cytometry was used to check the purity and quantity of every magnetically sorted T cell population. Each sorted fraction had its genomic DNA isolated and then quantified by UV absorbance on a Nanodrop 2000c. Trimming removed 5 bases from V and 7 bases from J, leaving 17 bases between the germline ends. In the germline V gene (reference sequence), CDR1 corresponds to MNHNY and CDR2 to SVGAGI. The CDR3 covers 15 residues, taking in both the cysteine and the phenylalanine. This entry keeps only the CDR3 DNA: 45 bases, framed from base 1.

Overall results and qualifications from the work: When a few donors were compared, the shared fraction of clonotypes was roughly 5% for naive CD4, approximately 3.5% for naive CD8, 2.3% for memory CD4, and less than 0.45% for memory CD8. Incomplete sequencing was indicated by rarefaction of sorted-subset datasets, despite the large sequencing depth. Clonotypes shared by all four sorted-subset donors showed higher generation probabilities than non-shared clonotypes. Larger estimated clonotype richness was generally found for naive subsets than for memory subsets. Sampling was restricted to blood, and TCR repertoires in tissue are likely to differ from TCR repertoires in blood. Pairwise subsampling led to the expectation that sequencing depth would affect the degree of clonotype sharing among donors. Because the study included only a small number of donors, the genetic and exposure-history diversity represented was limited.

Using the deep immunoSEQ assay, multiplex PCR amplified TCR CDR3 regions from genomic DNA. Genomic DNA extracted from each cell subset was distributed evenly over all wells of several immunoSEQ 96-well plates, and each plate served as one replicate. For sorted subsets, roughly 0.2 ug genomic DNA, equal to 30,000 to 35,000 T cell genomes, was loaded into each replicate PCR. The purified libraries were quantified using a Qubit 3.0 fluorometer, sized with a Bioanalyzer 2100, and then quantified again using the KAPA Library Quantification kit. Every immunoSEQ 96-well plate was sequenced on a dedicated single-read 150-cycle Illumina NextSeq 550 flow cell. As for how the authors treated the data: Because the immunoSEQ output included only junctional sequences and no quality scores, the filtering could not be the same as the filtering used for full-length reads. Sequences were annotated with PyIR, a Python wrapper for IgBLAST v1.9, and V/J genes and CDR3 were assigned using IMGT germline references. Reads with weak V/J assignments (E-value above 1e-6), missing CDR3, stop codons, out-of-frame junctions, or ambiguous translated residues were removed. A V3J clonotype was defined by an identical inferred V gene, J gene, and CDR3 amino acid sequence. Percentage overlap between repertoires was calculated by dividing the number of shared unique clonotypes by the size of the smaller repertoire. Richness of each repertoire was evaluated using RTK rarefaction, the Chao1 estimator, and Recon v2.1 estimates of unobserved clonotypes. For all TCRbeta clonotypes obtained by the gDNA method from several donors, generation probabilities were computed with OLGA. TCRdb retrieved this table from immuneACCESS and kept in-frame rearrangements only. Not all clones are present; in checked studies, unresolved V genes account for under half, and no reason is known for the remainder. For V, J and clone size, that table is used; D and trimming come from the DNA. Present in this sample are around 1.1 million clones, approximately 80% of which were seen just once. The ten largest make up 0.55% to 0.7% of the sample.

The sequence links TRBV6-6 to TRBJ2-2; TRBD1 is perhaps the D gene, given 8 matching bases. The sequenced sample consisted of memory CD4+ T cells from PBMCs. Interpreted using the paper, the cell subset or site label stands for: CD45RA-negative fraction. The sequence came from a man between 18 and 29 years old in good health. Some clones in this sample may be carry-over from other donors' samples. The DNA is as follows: TGTGCCAGCAGTAAAGGAAACAGGGGGGGCGGGGAGCTGTTTTTT. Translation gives CASSKGNRGGGELFF.